The 32 T cell receptor beta chains given below trace back to one sample, sequenced in a study of T cell responses to AZD1222 COVID-19 vaccine (dated by TCRdb to the early 2020s). Libraries were built with the immunoSEQ multiplex PCR assay. TCRdb holds this immuneACCESS table with in-frame rearrangements only. Some clones are missing; in checked studies, unresolved V genes explain under half, and the rest has no known cause. The sample table records under 150,000 clones; roughly 85% of these occur just once. The biggest ten clones account for 7.9% of the sample. According to the study, the label for this sample's time point signals: about 28 days (+/-7) after the second vaccine dose. The treatment or condition label on this specimen signifies: meningococcal conjugate vaccine given as trial control. Material: peripheral blood, obtained 28 days after the second dose of the MenACWY control vaccine. The origin of the receptors is an adult who received the MenACWY meningococcal vaccine as a control.

The chain combines TRBV5-6 with TRBJ1-1, with no clear D. Germline loops: CDR1 SGHDT, CDR2 YYEEEE. The CDR3 has 12 residues. The V end lost 2 bases, the J end lost 7 bases, and 9 bases lay between the germline ends. The CDR3 reads CASSFSSSEAFF. CDR3 DNA sequence: TGTGCCAGCAGCTTTTCGAGTAGTGAAGCTTTCTTT.

The genes are TRBV19 and TRBJ1-2; no reliable D call. Between the trimmed V and J ends, which lost 5 bases and 3 bases, there was a span of 13 bases. CDR3 length: 14 residues. The V gene's germline CDR1 is LNHDA and CDR2 SQIVND (reference sequence). CDR3 bases: TGTGCCAGTAGTGCGTATCTCGGGGACTATGGCTACACCTTC. Amino acid sequence: CASSAYLGDYGYTF.

This clone showed up just once. The chain is built from TRBV24-1 and TRBJ2-3; a weak D match, TRBD1 (6 bases). CDR1 is KGHDR, CDR2 SFDVKD, per germline. The CDR3 is 16 amino acids. Trimming pared 1 base from V and 4 bases from J, leaving 14 bases between. Here the CDR3 reads CATSDFGAGDADTQYF. The CDR3 DNA sequence: TGTGCCACCAGTGATTTTGGGGCAGGGGACGCAGATACGCAGTATTTT.

The rearrangement uses TRBV12-5 and TRBJ1-5; the D gene is possibly TRBD1 (6 bases). Germline V gene data show CDR1 as LGHNT and CDR2 as FRNRAP. The CDR3 sequence is 16 residues long. The V and J ends lost 4 bases and 5 bases respectively, with 18 bases between them. CDR3 loop: CASGSGGRGRDQPQHF. Here the CDR3 DNA reads TGTGCTAGTGGTTCCGGGGGGCGCGGCCGGGATCAGCCCCAGCATTTT.

The rearrangement links TRBV11-2 to TRBJ2-7; 7 bases match TRBD1. CDR3 size: 13 residues. Unmatched junction bases numbered 3, after V lost 5 bases and J lost 2 bases. CDR1 is SGHAT, CDR2 FQNNGV, per germline. The CDR3 coding sequence is TGTGCCAGCAGCCGGGGACAGCCCTACGAGCAGTACTTC. This codes for CASSRGQPYEQYF.

V is TRBV29-1 and J is TRBJ1-1; weak D call: TRBD1 (6 bases). Germline CDR1 is SQVTM and CDR2 is ANQGSEA. V lost 6 bases and J 9 bases, leaving 14 bases between the germline ends. CDR3 length: 11 amino acids. Written as DNA, the CDR3 is TGCAGCGTCCCTACCGGGACAAAAGCTTTCTTT. Protein: CSVPTGTKAFF.

This chain joins TRBV5-6 and TRBJ1-2, with TRBD1 identical over 7 bases. V shed 4 bases and J 3 bases; nucleotides not matched to a gene: 6. CDR3 size: 14 residues. The germline CDR1 and CDR2 sequences are SGHDT and YYEEEE. The CDR3 loop is CASSAFQGDYGYTF. The CDR3 nucleotides are TGTGCCAGCAGCGCCTTCCAGGGGGACTATGGCTACACCTTC. Full variable domain (missing parts from reference TRBV5-6 and TRBJ1-2): DAGVTQSPTHLIKTRGQQVTLRCSPKSGHDTVSWYQQALGQGPQFIFQYYEEEERQRGNFPDRFSGHQFPNYSSELNVNALLLGDSALYLCASSAFQGDYGYTFGSGTRLTVV.

The chain combines TRBV5-5 with TRBJ2-3; D perhaps matches TRBD2 (7 bases). CDR1 is SGHKS, CDR2 YYEKEE, per germline (reference sequence). The CDR3 spans 15 residues. The germline V and J ends were trimmed by 0 bases and 4 bases, with 12 bases remaining between them. The CDR3 DNA is TGTGCCAGCAGCTTGGAGGGGGGGACGGCAGATACGCAGTATTTT. The encoded protein is CASSLEGGTADTQYF.

The chain links TRBV7-2 to TRBJ2-5; tentatively, D is TRBD2 (5 bases). Trimming took 5 bases from V and 4 from J, leaving 11 bases between them. CDR3 length: 13 residues. Germline loops: CDR1 SGHTA, CDR2 FQGNSA. The CDR3 reads CASSPGRAETQYF. CDR3 DNA sequence: TGTGCCAGCAGCCCCGGGCGGGCAGAGACCCAGTACTTC.

J is TRBJ1-2 and V is TRBV11-2; no clear D. The CDR3 length is 12 residues. In germline, CDR1 is SGHAT, CDR2 FQNNGV. The V and J ends lost 5 bases and 2 bases respectively, with 6 bases between them. In nucleotides, the CDR3 is TGTGCCAGCAGCCAGCGGAACTATGGCTACACCTTC. Residues: CASSQRNYGYTF.

The chain uses TRBV27 and TRBJ1-2; 8 bases line up with TRBD1. The CDR3 covers 15 residues. The trim removed 5 bases at V and 4 bases at J, leaving 9 bases unmatched. Germline V gene sequence: CDR1 MNHEY, CDR2 SMNVEV (reference sequence). CDR3 nucleotides: TGTGCCAGCAGTAACGTCGAGACAGGGGCCTATGGCTACACCTTC. This sequence encodes CASSNVETGAYGYTF.

V gene TRBV6-5 combines with J gene TRBJ1-5; maybe TRBD1 (5 bases). Germline V lookup: CDR1 MNHEY, CDR2 SVGAGI. The CDR3 is 15 amino acids. V was pared by 6 bases and J by 0 bases, with 12 bases between. CDR3 loop: CASRGTVYSNQPQHF. The CDR3 bases are TGTGCCAGCAGGGGGACGGTCTATAGCAATCAGCCCCAGCATTTT.

The chain uses TRBV29-1 and TRBJ1-1; D perhaps matches TRBD1 (5 bases). This CDR3 spans 13 amino acids. Germline V lookup: CDR1 SQVTM, CDR2 ANQGSEA. V lost 7 bases to trimming and J lost 0 bases, with 12 bases between them. DNA of the CDR3: TGCAGCGCCGAGTCCAGGGTGAACACTGAAGCTTTCTTT. This translates into CSAESRVNTEAFF. The variable domain in full, completed from reference TRBV29-1 and TRBJ1-1, reads SAVISQKPSRDICQRGTSLTIQCQVDSQVTMMFWYRQQPGQSLTLIATANQGSEATYESGFVIDKFPISRPNLTFSTLTVSNMSPEDSSIYLCSAESRVNTEAFFGQGTRLTVV.

The J gene is TRBJ2-7, the V gene TRBV7-9; D possibly corresponds to TRBD1 (5 bases). From germline, CDR1 is SEHNR and CDR2 FQNEAQ (reference sequence). CDR3 length: 16 residues. Trimming removed 1 base from V and 6 bases from J, with 19 bases in between. The CDR3 sequence: CASSLDKGARQLEQYF. Written as DNA, the CDR3 is TGTGCCAGCAGCTTAGATAAAGGGGCACGTCAACTCGAGCAGTACTTC.

This rearrangement joins TRBV11-2 to TRBJ2-7; D is uncertain. V shed 0 bases and J shed 3 bases, with 6 bases lying between them. This CDR3 contains 13 residues. Germline V CDR1 and CDR2: SGHAT, FQNNGV. CDR3 coding DNA: TGTGCCAGCAGCTTAGAAATGGTCTACGAGCAGTACGTC. Translating gives CASSLEMVYEQYV.

J is TRBJ2-3 and V is TRBV6-2 or TRBV6-3; D unclear. The germline V and J ends were trimmed by 5 bases and 2 bases, with 14 bases remaining between them. Germline V lookup: CDR1 MNHEY, CDR2 SVGEGT. The CDR3 length is 15 residues. The CDR3 coding sequence is TGTGCCAGCAGTCCAGGACGCCTACCCACAGATACGCAGTATTTT. Translating gives CASSPGRLPTDTQYF.

The chain carries TRBV9 and TRBJ2-3; TRBD2 matches at 7 bases. J lost 0 bases, V lost 2 bases, and 9 bases had no gene match. This CDR3 contains 17 residues. Germline assignment: CDR1 SGDLS and CDR2 YYNGEE. DNA of the CDR3: TGTGCCAGCAGCGTGGGGGGGACGCAATCTAGCACAGATACGCAGTATTTT. Amino acid sequence: CASSVGGTQSSTDTQYF.

The chain combines TRBV7-3 with TRBJ2-7; D might be TRBD2 (5 bases). Trimming stripped 5 bases from V and 3 bases from J, with 20 bases between. This CDR3 contains 16 residues. Germline V gene lookup returns CDR1 SGHTA and CDR2 FQGTGA. CDR3 in amino acids: CASSRDWTAPLYEQYF. The CDR3 bases are TGTGCCAGCAGCCGGGATTGGACGGCACCCCTCTACGAGCAGTACTTC.

This chain's CDR3 is CASSLSDTQYF. The CDR3 DNA reads as TGTGCCAGCAGCTTATCAGATACGCAGTATTTT. This sequence joins TRBV7-9 and TRBJ2-3, with D unresolved. The CDR3 length is 11 residues. Germline-derived CDR1 and CDR2 are SEHNR and FQNEAQ (reference sequence). V dropped 2 bases and J dropped 4 bases, with 1 base sitting between them.

This clone came up once. The rearrangement links TRBV6-5 to TRBJ2-3; a possible D gene is TRBD2 (5 bases). V shed 6 bases and J shed 3 bases, with 10 bases lying between them. Germline V gives CDR1 MNHEY, CDR2 SVGAGI. CDR3 length: 13 amino acids. In nucleotides, the CDR3 is TGTGCCAGCAGGGAGCTAGCAACAGATACGCAGTATTTT. Translated: CASRELATDTQYF.

The V gene is TRBV2, the J gene TRBJ2-2, with D possibly matching TRBD2 (5 bases). V was pared by 5 bases and J by 4 bases, with 11 bases between. The germline CDR1 and CDR2 sequences are SNHLY and FYNNEI. The CDR3 has 14 amino acids. CDR3 nucleotide sequence: TGTGCCAGCAGTATGGGAGAGGTCACCGGGGAGCTGTTTTTT. Its translation is CASSMGEVTGELFF.

This clone was recorded at least ten times. The chain has TRBV6-2 or TRBV6-3 and TRBJ1-5; no clear D gene. Trimming cost V 0 bases and J 11 bases, with 14 bases left between them. This CDR3 has 14 residues. Per the germline V gene, CDR1 is MNHEY and CDR2 is SVGEGT. CDR3 sequence reads: CASSYSQDFRAQHF. DNA of the CDR3: TGTGCCAGCAGTTACTCTCAGGACTTCCGGGCCCAGCATTTT.

The rearrangement links TRBV29-1 to TRBJ1-4; 7 bases fit TRBD1. Trimming took 5 bases from V and 8 from J; bases not matched to a gene: 11. CDR1 and CDR2 (germline): SQVTM, ANQGSEA. The CDR3 totals 14 residues. Here the CDR3 reads CSVTVTGENEKLFF. CDR3 DNA sequence: TGCAGCGTTACCGTCACAGGGGAGAACGAAAAACTGTTTTTT.

The J gene is TRBJ1-1, the V gene TRBV29-1; D ambiguous. The CDR3 runs 12 residues. Trimming cost V 6 bases and J 5 bases, with 13 bases left between them. In germline, CDR1 is SQVTM, CDR2 ANQGSEA. The chain's CDR3 is CSVDFGVTEAFF. As DNA, the CDR3 is TGCAGCGTCGATTTCGGTGTTACTGAAGCTTTCTTT.

This sequence joins TRBV4-2 and TRBJ2-7, with 8 nucleotides matching TRBD1. The CDR3 totals 14 residues. The V segment lost 4 bases and the J segment 1 base; nucleotides outside the gene matches: 3. Germline-derived CDR1 and CDR2 are LGHNA and YNFKEQ. The CDR3 DNA sequence: TGTGCCAGCAGCCTAACAGGGGGATCCTACGAGCAGTACTTC. It is translated as CASSLTGGSYEQYF.

The CDR3: CASSLGGGSYEQYF. CDR3 bases: TGTGCCAGCAGCCTAGGAGGCGGGAGCTACGAGCAGTACTTC. The chain recombines TRBV7-2 with TRBJ2-7; TRBD2 matches at 7 bases. The J segment lost 3 bases and the V segment lost 5 bases, leaving 7 bases of the junction unmatched. Per the germline V gene, CDR1 is SGHTA and CDR2 is FQGNSA. The CDR3 runs to 14 residues.

The chain recombines TRBV15 with TRBJ1-1; D not resolved. Looked up from germline, CDR1 is LNHNV and CDR2 is YYDKDF (reference sequence). The V and J ends lost 4 bases and 1 base respectively, with 13 bases between them. This CDR3 is built from 15 residues. The CDR3, as DNA: TGTGCCACCAGCACTCGCCTCCCCGGGAACACTGAAGCTTTCTTT. Protein product: CATSTRLPGNTEAFF.

This rearrangement joins TRBV18 to TRBJ1-2; TRBD1 matches 7 bases. Germline CDR1 KGHSH, CDR2 LQKENI. The CDR3 loop spans 14 amino acids. The V gene end was trimmed by 3 bases and the J gene end by 6 bases; junction bases not matched to a gene: 7. CDR3 DNA: TGTGCCAGCTCACCCTCTACAGGGGCCGATGGCTACACCTTC. As protein: CASSPSTGADGYTF.

This clone showed up just once. The chain has TRBV5-6 and TRBJ1-3; the D is unclear. Trimming took 3 bases from V and 8 from J, leaving 15 bases between them. This CDR3 comprises 14 residues. Germline V gene sequence: CDR1 SGHDT, CDR2 YYEEEE. The CDR3 DNA is TGTGCCAGCAGCTACGCATCCCGGGGAGACACCATATATTTT. Protein: CASSYASRGDTIYF.

The rearrangement links TRBV30 to TRBJ1-2, with a weak D call TRBD1 (5 bases). V gave up 3 bases and J gave up 4 bases, with 12 bases separating them. This CDR3 contains 13 residues. The V gene's germline CDR1 is GTSNPN and CDR2 SVGIG (reference sequence). CDR3 sequence reads: CAWRVGVGYGYTF. DNA for the CDR3: TGTGCCTGGAGGGTAGGGGTCGGCTATGGCTACACCTTC.

V and J are TRBV3-1 (or the pseudogene TRBV3-2) and TRBJ2-7; D ambiguous. Trimming stripped 0 bases from V and 3 bases from J, with 6 bases between. CDR1 LGHDT and CDR2 YNNKEL come from the germline V gene (reference sequence). This CDR3 comprises 13 residues. CDR3 bases: TGTGCCAGCAGCCAAGAAGCCCACTACGAGCAGTACGTC. It encodes CASSQEAHYEQYV.

The chain is built from TRBV24-1 and TRBJ2-1, with TRBD2 matching 8 bases. Germline-derived CDR1 and CDR2 are KGHDR and SFDVKD. The CDR3 has 15 amino acids. V lost 4 bases to trimming and J lost 4 bases; unmatched junction nucleotides: 5. The DNA for the CDR3 is TGTGCCACCAGTGACTACGGGGGGGCTTACAATGAGCAGTTCTTC. Translating gives CATSDYGGAYNEQFF.